This entry features one T cell receptor (beta chain) sequence. Making TCR beta cDNA involved roughly 0.55 ug total RNA and a constant-region primer. Libraries covering TCR beta were generated through three nested multiplex PCR rounds (using a slightly modified ARM-PCR). The two initial PCR rounds, nine to eleven cycles each, used TRBV1-TRBV30 forward and C-beta reverse primers. TCRdb called the multiplex PCR reads again in MiXCR, with one record for every CDR3 protein. The profile covers some 190,000 distinct CDR3 sequences, with about 60% appearing a single time and approximately 67% taken by the ten largest. The data belong to a study of tumor-infiltrating lymphocytes in primary liver carcinoma. The CDR3 spans 16 residues. V shed 7 bases, J shed 3 bases, and the junction held 11 bases outside the gene matches. Germline CDR1 and CDR2: MDHEN and SYDVKM. RNA was extracted from whole blood without cell sorting, alongside germline DNA. Before surgery, approximately 4.1 milliliters of EDTA blood were taken.

The sequencing sample was made of peripheral blood. The clonotype was recovered from a man aged 40-49 years with primary liver carcinoma and hepatitis B virus infection. The chain uses TRBV28 and TRBJ2-1; 8 nucleotides agree with TRBD2. The CDR3 DNA reads TGTGCCAGCATAAGAACCGGGACTAGGGTCTACAATGAGCAGTTCTTC. This translates into CASIRTGTRVYNEQFF.